This T cell receptor (beta chain) was documented in a study of T cell responses to AZD1222 COVID-19 vaccine. Study observations and caveats: Baseline seropositivity characterized only a handful of AZD1222 recipients. The sample set comprised mostly white British donors with more females, and clonal diversity was possibly underestimated. Repertoire samples came only from after the peak T cell response.

The method was immunoSEQ multiplex PCR; TCRdb's version includes in-frame clones alone and lacks a portion of them. This table holds about 140,000 clones, 85% to 95% found once. This clone was seen a few times. Antigen: not known. V was trimmed by 3 bases and J by 8 bases, leaving 13 bases between them. From germline, CDR1 is LNHDA and CDR2 SQIVND (reference sequence). The CDR3 loop spans 14 amino acids. The rearrangement joins TRBV19 to TRBJ1-4; no clear D. The source material was peripheral blood, sampled on day 0 of AZD1222 vaccination. This sequence was found in an adult in good health. DNA of the CDR3: TGTGCCAGTAGTATCCTCCATGCGCAGGAAAAACTGTTTTTT. This codes for CASSILHAQEKLFF.